Shown below are 31 T cell receptor beta chains from a single sample sequenced in a study of T cell changes during pregnancy in multiple sclerosis. TCRdb's copy holds only in-frame clones and misses some; the assay was immunoSEQ multiplex PCR. The sample has tens of thousands of clones, around 92% seen once. Sample: CD4+ T cells from peripheral blood mononuclear cells, taken in the second trimester of pregnancy. The receptors shown here come from a female donor in good health, enrolled as a control in a pregnancy study.

V usage is TRBV4-3 and J usage is TRBJ2-4; 12 bases fit TRBD2. The ends lost 3 bases at V and 6 bases at J; junction bases unmatched: 9. The germline CDR1 and CDR2 sequences are LGHNA and YSLEER. This CDR3 spans 17 amino acids. In nucleotides, the CDR3 is TGCGCCAGCAGCCAGAGGACTAGCGGGGACCTTGGAAACATTCAGTACTTC. Its translation is CASSQRTSGDLGNIQYF.

The chain has TRBV5-1 and TRBJ2-7; TRBD2 aligns across 8 bases. Germline V gene data show CDR1 as SGHRS and CDR2 as YFSETQ. This CDR3 comprises 14 residues. V gave up 2 bases and J gave up 0 bases; unmatched junction bases: 1. The CDR3 bases are TGCGCCAGCAGCTTAGCGGGGGCCTCCTACGAGCAGTACTTC. Translating it yields CASSLAGASYEQYF.

This clone appeared a single time. This sequence joins TRBV6-1 and TRBJ1-1; D not resolved. The germline V and J ends were trimmed by 6 bases and 1 base, with 9 bases remaining between them. CDR3 size: 13 residues. Per the germline V gene, CDR1 is MNHNS and CDR2 is SASEGT. This CDR3 is CASSKTANTEAFF. The CDR3 coding sequence is TGTGCCAGCAGCAAAACAGCGAACACTGAAGCTTTCTTT.

This clone has only one observation. This sequence joins TRBV19 and TRBJ2-3; D uncertain. V lost 5 bases, J lost 0 bases, and 9 bases lay in between. The CDR3 runs to 14 residues. Germline values: CDR1 LNHDA, CDR2 SQIVND (reference sequence). CDR3 loop: CASSGQLSTDTQYF. CDR3 coding DNA: TGTGCCAGTAGTGGGCAGTTAAGCACAGATACGCAGTATTTT.

This chain uses TRBV6-5 with TRBJ2-7; 11 bases agree with TRBD2. Germline-derived CDR1 and CDR2 are MNHEY and SVGAGI. The J segment lost 1 base and the V segment lost 5 bases, leaving 4 bases of the junction unmatched. CDR3 length: 15 amino acids. The CDR3 region has the DNA TGTGCCAGCAGTCCCCTAGCGGGAGGTTCCTACGAGCAGTACTTC. This codes for CASSPLAGGSYEQYF.

The genes are TRBV6-5 and TRBJ2-7, with 8 positions matching TRBD1. V gave up 6 bases and J gave up 2 bases; unmatched junction bases: 6. In germline, CDR1 is MNHEY, CDR2 SVGAGI. CDR3 length: 14 residues. The CDR3 loop is CASRVDRGTYEQYF. DNA for the CDR3: TGTGCCAGCAGGGTCGACAGGGGCACCTACGAGCAGTACTTC.

In regard to this clone: An end of the junction does not agree with germline; a read error may underlie this. This chain connects TRBV7-8 to TRBJ2-7; D may be TRBD2 (6 bases). This CDR3 spans 12 amino acids. The germline V gene has CDR1 SGHVS and CDR2 FQNEAQ. The CDR3 loop reads CASRREILYRNF. The CDR3 coding sequence is TGTGCCAGCAGGCGGGAAATCCTTTATCGGAACTTC.

A single count supports this clone. The V call is TRBV5-1, the J call TRBJ1-1; 8 positions match TRBD1. With 4 bases clipped from V and 5 bases from J, the junction kept 10 bases outside the gene matches. This CDR3 comprises 15 residues. Germline-derived CDR1 and CDR2 are SGHRS and YFSETQ. The DNA of the CDR3 is TGCGCCAGCAGCGTGAGACAGGGGCAGGGGACTGAAGCTTTCTTT. This gives the protein CASSVRQGQGTEAFF.

The genes are TRBV7-3 and TRBJ2-1, with 11 bases identical to TRBD2. Germline loops: CDR1 SGHTA, CDR2 FQGTGA. The CDR3 sequence is 14 residues long. V was clipped by 7 bases and J by 9 bases; unmatched bases: 8. DNA for the CDR3: TGTGCCAGCACCGGGGCTAGCGGGAGGAGTGAGCAGTTCTTC. As protein: CASTGASGRSEQFF.

The chain carries TRBV6-6 and TRBJ2-7; D perhaps matches TRBD2 (5 bases). The V end was cut by 2 bases, the J end by 2 bases, with 16 bases between. CDR3 length: 16 residues. The germline gives CDR1 MNHNY, CDR2 SVGAGI (reference sequence). In DNA, the CDR3 is TGTGCCAGCAGTTACCGCGGGCGAGATTTCACCTACGAGCAGTACTTC. Its protein is CASSYRGRDFTYEQYF.

The chain uses TRBV4-1 and TRBJ2-1, with 9 bases that match TRBD2. The CDR3 loop spans 17 amino acids. Looked up from germline, CDR1 is MGHRA and CDR2 is YSYEKL. V shed 3 bases and J 0 bases; nucleotides not matched to a gene: 6. The CDR3, as DNA: TGCGCCAGCAGCCAGTCCTCAGCGGGGGGCTCCTACAATGAGCAGTTCTTC. Protein sequence: CASSQSSAGGSYNEQFF.

The chain couples TRBV9 to TRBJ2-5; no clear D. Germline assignment: CDR1 SGDLS and CDR2 YYNGEE. With 4 bases removed from V and 3 bases from J, the gap between germline ends came to 13 bases. The CDR3 spans 14 residues. The CDR3 reads CASSPYGRKETQYF. The CDR3 bases are TGTGCCAGCAGCCCCTATGGTAGAAAAGAGACCCAGTACTTC.

This chain joins TRBV2 and TRBJ2-2; 9 nucleotides line up with TRBD2. The V gene's germline CDR1 is SNHLY and CDR2 FYNNEI. The CDR3 contains 17 residues. V lost 2 bases, J lost 4 bases, and 8 bases stayed unmatched. The CDR3 here is CASSESGGGAGTGELFF. The CDR3 nucleotides are TGTGCCAGCAGTGAATCGGGCGGGGGGGCCGGCACCGGGGAGCTGTTTTTT.

The J gene is TRBJ1-2, the V gene TRBV29-1; D uncertain. CDR1 is SQVTM, CDR2 ANQGSEA, per germline. The CDR3 has 12 residues. Trimming shortened V by 6 bases and J by 10 bases, and 18 bases separated the two germline ends. In DNA form, the CDR3 reads TGCAGCGTATCCTTAGTTTCAGGCGCCTACACCTTC. This translates into CSVSLVSGAYTF.

The J gene is TRBJ1-3, the V gene TRBV11-2; tentative D call: TRBD1 (6 bases). Trimming cost V 1 base and J 3 bases, with 16 bases left between them. CDR3 length: 17 residues. CDR1 is SGHAT, CDR2 FQNNGV, per germline. The chain's CDR3 is CASSLGQPQGHGNTIYF. Written as DNA, the CDR3 is TGTGCCAGCAGCTTAGGCCAACCTCAGGGACATGGAAACACCATATATTTT. Full variable domain (missing parts from reference TRBV11-2 and TRBJ1-3): EAGVAQSPRYKIIEKRQSVAFWCNPISGHATLYWYQQILGQGPKLLIQFQNNGVVDDSQLPKDRFSAERLKGVDSTLKIQPAKLEDSAVYLCASSLGQPQGHGNTIYFGEGSWLTVV.

The genes are TRBV6-5 and TRBJ2-7, with D perhaps TRBD1 (6 bases). Germline V CDR1 and CDR2: MNHEY, SVGAGI. The CDR3 spans 15 residues. Trimming left V 5 bases short and J 0 bases short, with 14 bases between. CDR3 coding DNA: TGTGCCAGCAGTCCCGGGTGGGACACCTCCTACGAGCAGTACTTC. As protein: CASSPGWDTSYEQYF.

The rearrangement links TRBV28 to TRBJ2-1, with TRBD2 matching 9 bases. V shed 5 bases and J 6 bases; nucleotides not matched to a gene: 14. This CDR3 is built from 17 residues. CDR1 and CDR2 (germline): MDHEN, SYDVKM. In nucleotides, the CDR3 is TGTGCCAGCAGTCATAAATACAGGCGGGAGGGCTTCAATGAGCAGTTCTTC. Amino acids: CASSHKYRREGFNEQFF.

This chain links TRBV5-8 with TRBJ2-5; perhaps TRBD2 as D (6 bases). Germline V gives CDR1 SGHTS, CDR2 YDEGEE. CDR3 size: 12 residues. With 3 bases removed from V and 9 bases from J, the gap between germline ends came to 12 bases. The CDR3 nucleotides are TGTGCCAGCAGCTCGGAGGGAGGAGCCCAGTACTTC. Protein: CASSSEGGAQYF.

The chain carries TRBV5-1 and TRBJ1-2; 9 nucleotides agree with TRBD1. This CDR3 has 12 residues. Looked up from germline, CDR1 is SGHRS and CDR2 is YFSETQ. V shed 7 bases and J 8 bases; nucleotides not matched to a gene: 6. This CDR3 reads CASRTGEEGYTF. The CDR3 nucleotides are TGCGCCAGCCGGACAGGGGAGGAGGGCTACACCTTC.

This chain joins TRBV7-8 and TRBJ2-7; D might be TRBD2 (6 bases). This CDR3 is built from 14 residues. The germline V gene encodes CDR1 SGHVS and CDR2 FQNEAQ. V dropped 8 bases and J dropped 2 bases, with 16 bases sitting between them. This CDR3 is CASAGLTNAYEQYF. Here the CDR3 DNA reads TGTGCCAGCGCGGGGCTGACGAACGCCTACGAGCAGTACTTC. The variable domain in full, with the rest retrieved from reference TRBV7-8 and TRBJ2-7, is GAGVSQSPRYKVAKRGQDVALRCDPISGHVSLFWYQQALGQGPEFLTYFQNEAQLDKSGLPSDRFFAERPEGSVSTLKIQRTQQEDSAVYLCASAGLTNAYEQYFGPGTRLTVT.

This sequence joins TRBV5-1 and TRBJ2-3; 9 nucleotides agree with TRBD1. The CDR3 covers 16 residues. V lost 0 bases, J lost 3 bases, and 5 bases stayed unmatched. CDR1 and CDR2 from the germline V gene are SGHRS and YFSETQ. Here the CDR3 DNA reads TGCGCCAGCAGCTTGGGGACAGGGGACGGAACAGATACGCAGTATTTT. This translates into CASSLGTGDGTDTQYF.

Turning to this clone: Other DNA sequences of this sample code for an identical CDR3. The chain has TRBV5-6 and TRBJ2-5; a possible D gene is TRBD1 (6 bases). Germline assignment: CDR1 SGHDT and CDR2 YYEEEE. Between the trimmed V and J ends, which lost 1 base and 5 bases, there was a span of 15 bases. The CDR3 runs 15 residues. This CDR3 reads CASSLLAGVGETQYF. The CDR3 region has the DNA TGTGCCAGCAGCTTGTTAGCAGGGGTGGGGGAGACCCAGTACTTC.

The genes are TRBV6-1 and TRBJ2-3, with D possibly matching TRBD1 (6 bases). V lost 5 bases, J lost 1 base, and 10 bases lay in between. Looked up from germline, CDR1 is MNHNS and CDR2 is SASEGT. This CDR3 has 14 residues. CDR3 nucleotides: TGTGCCAGCAGTAGTTACAGGGGCACAGATACGCAGTATTTT. Translation gives CASSSYRGTDTQYF.

The chain has TRBV30 and TRBJ1-6; D call uncertain. There are 12 residues in the CDR3. V lost 3 bases to trimming and J lost 10 bases, with 10 bases between them. Germline CDR1 is GTSNPN and CDR2 is SVGIG (reference sequence). CDR3 region: CAWRRVESPLHF. The CDR3 nucleotides read TGTGCCTGGAGGAGGGTGGAGTCACCCCTCCACTTT.

The chain recombines TRBV5-4 with TRBJ2-3, with D possibly TRBD1 on 6 matching bases. Per the germline V gene, CDR1 is SGHNT and CDR2 is YYREEE (reference sequence). Trimming stripped 0 bases from V and 4 bases from J, with 12 bases between. CDR3 length equals 15 residues. The CDR3 coding sequence is TGTGCCAGCAGCTTGGGTGGGACAAGGGCAGATACGCAGTATTTT. This gives the protein CASSLGGTRADTQYF.

V is TRBV7-8 and J is TRBJ2-3; tentative D call: TRBD1 (6 bases). The germline V and J ends were trimmed by 5 bases and 2 bases, with 11 bases remaining between them. There are 14 residues in the CDR3. The germline V gene encodes CDR1 SGHVS and CDR2 FQNEAQ. The CDR3 coding sequence is TGTGCCAGCAGCCCGGGACACACCACAGATACGCAGTATTTT. It translates to CASSPGHTTDTQYF. The entire variable domain, with the rest obtained from reference TRBV7-8 and TRBJ2-3, is as follows: GAGVSQSPRYKVAKRGQDVALRCDPISGHVSLFWYQQALGQGPEFLTYFQNEAQLDKSGLPSDRFFAERPEGSVSTLKIQRTQQEDSAVYLCASSPGHTTDTQYFGPGTRLTVL.

The chain uses TRBV11-3 and TRBJ2-2; D uncertain. CDR3 size: 15 residues. The V gene's germline CDR1 is SGHNT and CDR2 YENEEA. V gave up 1 base and J gave up 1 base, with 7 bases separating them. The CDR3 DNA is TGTGCCAGCAGCTTAGTTTCAGGGAACACCGGGGAGCTGTTTTTT. Amino acid sequence: CASSLVSGNTGELFF.

The chain combines TRBV7-8 with TRBJ1-1; D is undetermined. The germline CDR1 and CDR2 sequences are SGHVS and FQNEAQ. V lost 8 bases and J 5 bases, leaving 18 bases between the germline ends. There are 14 residues in the CDR3. The CDR3 sequence: CASRIGHSGTEAFF. The CDR3 nucleotides are TGTGCCAGCCGTATCGGGCACTCGGGGACTGAAGCTTTCTTT.

The J gene is TRBJ1-1, the V gene TRBV10-3, with D perhaps TRBD1 (6 bases). V was trimmed by 6 bases and J by 3 bases, leaving 14 bases between them. This CDR3 comprises 14 residues. Germline loops: CDR1 ENHRY, CDR2 SYGVKD. The CDR3 DNA reads TGTGCCATCAGGGAACAGGGAGTCTACACTGAAGCTTTCTTT. It yields the protein CAIREQGVYTEAFF.

V usage is TRBV2 and J usage is TRBJ2-7; 10 bases agree with TRBD2. V lost 1 base and J lost 3; bases outside the gene matches: 0. Germline V CDR1 and CDR2: SNHLY, FYNNEI. CDR3 length: 14 amino acids. CDR3: CASSEERGGYEQYF. The CDR3 DNA reads as TGTGCCAGCAGTGAAGAGCGGGGGGGCTACGAGCAGTACTTC.

The gene calls are TRBV28 and TRBJ2-3; D is undetermined. The length of the CDR3 is 15 residues. V gave up 8 bases and J gave up 5 bases, with 20 bases separating them. Per the germline V gene, CDR1 is MDHEN and CDR2 is SYDVKM. The CDR3 region is CASRSPGLSGDTQYF. The CDR3 coding sequence is TGTGCCAGCCGCTCCCCGGGTCTGTCCGGAGATACGCAGTATTTT.